The clone carrying this T cell receptor (beta chain) came up a few times. Between the trimmed V and J ends, which lost 5 bases and 2 bases, there was a span of 11 bases. In germline, CDR1 is KGHSH, CDR2 LQKENI. This CDR3 is 14 amino acids long. The library was built from about 400 ng RNA with molecular barcoded adaptors for alpha/delta and beta/gamma chains. TCRdb reprocessed the reads via MiXCR and lists one record per CDR3 protein. This sample has about 40,000 distinct CDR3 sequences; roughly 15% occur once, and the top ten carry about two fifths. This sample is drawn from a study of read filtering for tumor transcriptome and immune sequencing.

This receptor was taken from a donor at least 40 years old with multiple myeloma. The sample taken for sequencing was a population of CD138-negative cells sorted from bone marrow. The chain joins TRBV18 to TRBJ2-3; D perhaps matches TRBD2 (6 bases). CDR3 sequence (DNA): TGTGCCAGCTCAGGGACTGCCGACACAGATACGCAGTATTTT. Protein product: CASSGTADTDTQYF.